The text below deals with one T cell receptor beta chain. This sample is part of a study of shared clonotypes between healthy human individuals. The method was immunoSEQ multiplex PCR; TCRdb's version includes in-frame clones alone and lacks a portion of them. The sample records about 1 million clones, around 75% being singletons. The CDR3 has 12 amino acids. Germline CDR1 and CDR2: MDHEN and SYDVKM. The TCR sequence derives from a man aged 18 to 30 in good health. The specimen was memory CD4+ T cells sorted from blood. Indicated subset: CD45RA-negative fraction. The chain uses TRBV28 and TRBJ1-6, with D unclear. CDR3 coding DNA: TGTGCATCGACGAGGCTTAATTCACCCCTCCACTTT. Its translation: CASTRLNSPLHF.